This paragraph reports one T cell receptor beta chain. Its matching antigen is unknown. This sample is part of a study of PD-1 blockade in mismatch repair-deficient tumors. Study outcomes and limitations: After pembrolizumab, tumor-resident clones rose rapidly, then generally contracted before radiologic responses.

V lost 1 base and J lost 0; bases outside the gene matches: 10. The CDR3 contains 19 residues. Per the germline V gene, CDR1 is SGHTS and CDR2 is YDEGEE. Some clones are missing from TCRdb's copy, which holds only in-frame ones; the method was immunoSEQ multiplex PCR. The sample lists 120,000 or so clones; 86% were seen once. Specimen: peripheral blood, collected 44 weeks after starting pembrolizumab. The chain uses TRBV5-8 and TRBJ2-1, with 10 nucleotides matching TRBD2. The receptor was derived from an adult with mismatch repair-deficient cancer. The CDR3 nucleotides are TGTGCCAGCAGCTTGTTCTGGACTAGCGGCCCGAGCTCCTACAATGAGCAGTTCTTC. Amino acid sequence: CASSLFWTSGPSSYNEQFF.